Below, 22 T cell receptor beta chains from the same sample are listed, as sequenced in a study of cytomegalovirus exposure and HLA in healthy donors. Researchers ran the PCR with 60 Vbeta and 13 Jbeta primers. The data were produced by immunoSEQ multiplex PCR, yet TCRdb's version contains in-frame clones alone and is incomplete. The data contain some 160,000 clones, 79% of them singletons. Sequenced sample: PBMCs. These receptors all stem from a woman aged 40-49 years in good health and CMV-seronegative.

Only a few counts were recorded for this clone. The chain combines TRBV18 with TRBJ1-6; no firm D call. This CDR3 region has 14 residues. V lost 2 bases and J lost 8, with 10 bases in between. Germline V gene lookup returns CDR1 KGHSH and CDR2 LQKENI. CDR3 DNA: TGTGCCAGCTCACCAATCCCCCGGGATTCACCCCTCCACTTT. Its translation: CASSPIPRDSPLHF.

The chain is built from TRBV27 and TRBJ1-2; 7 nucleotides align to TRBD1. Germline CDR1 is MNHEY and CDR2 is SMNVEV (reference sequence). There are 14 residues in the CDR3. The V gene end was trimmed by 6 bases and the J gene end by 0 bases; junction bases not matched to a gene: 4. The CDR3 DNA follows: TGTGCCAGCAGCCTGGACAGGACTAACTATGGCTACACCTTC. It is translated as CASSLDRTNYGYTF.

The chain employs TRBV5-4 and TRBJ1-1, with D unclear. The V gene lost 1 base and the J gene lost 4 bases, with 14 bases spanning the gap. The CDR3 is 15 amino acids. Germline V CDR1 and CDR2: SGHNT, YYREEE (reference sequence). CDR3 loop: CASSLSPSGSTEAFF. The CDR3 DNA reads TGTGCCAGCAGCTTGAGTCCGTCGGGGAGCACTGAAGCTTTCTTT.

The chain combines TRBV5-1 with TRBJ1-5, with D perhaps TRBD1 (5 bases). V dropped 0 bases and J dropped 3 bases, with 10 bases sitting between them. This CDR3 is built from 15 residues. CDR1 and CDR2 from the germline V gene are SGHRS and YFSETQ. This chain's CDR3 is CASSLAGIDNQPQHF. The CDR3, as DNA: TGCGCCAGCAGCTTGGCAGGGATTGACAATCAGCCCCAGCATTTT.

This clone was seen just once. V is TRBV6-5 and J is TRBJ2-2; 7 bases map to TRBD2. The V gene end was trimmed by 4 bases and the J gene end by 6 bases; junction bases not matched to a gene: 5. Germline assignment: CDR1 MNHEY and CDR2 SVGAGI. The CDR3 covers 14 residues. This CDR3 reads CASSSGGLPGELFF. CDR3 DNA sequence: TGTGCCAGCAGTTCTGGGGGACTACCCGGGGAGCTGTTTTTT.

The CDR3 sequence: CASSFGGPSYNEQFF. CDR3 sequence (DNA): TGTGCCTCCTCGTTCGGGGGGCCCTCCTACAATGAGCAGTTCTTC. The gene calls are TRBV19 and TRBJ2-1, with D possibly TRBD2 on 7 matching bases. V was clipped by 11 bases and J by 0 bases, with 17 bases between them. The CDR3 spans 15 residues. Germline lookup yields CDR1 LNHDA and CDR2 SQIVND (reference sequence). The full variable domain, with the rest looked up from reference TRBV19 and TRBJ2-1, is DGGITQSPKYLFRKEGQNVTLSCEQNLNHDAMYWYRQDPGQGLRLIYYSQIVNDFQKGDIAEGYSVSREKKESFPLTVTSAQKNPTAFYLCASSFGGPSYNEQFFGPGTRLTVL.

The chain's CDR3 is CASSKGGGELFF. The CDR3 DNA is TGTGCCAGCAGCAAAGGGGGCGGGGAGCTGTTTTTT. This rearrangement joins TRBV9 to TRBJ2-2; D might be TRBD1 (6 bases). The CDR3 spans 12 residues. Trimming cost V 4 bases and J 7 bases, with 8 bases left between them. The germline CDR1 and CDR2 sequences are SGDLS and YYNGEE.

This chain joins TRBV7-2 and TRBJ2-7, with D possibly being TRBD1 (5 bases). This CDR3 is 14 amino acids long. With 3 bases removed from V and 6 bases from J, the gap between germline ends came to 15 bases. CDR1 is SGHTA and CDR2 is FQGNSA in the germline V gene. CDR3 sequence reads: CASSLDLGVPEQYF. The CDR3 bases are TGTGCCAGCAGCTTGGACCTAGGGGTCCCCGAGCAGTACTTC.

CDR3 nucleotides: TGTGCCAGCAGTGACGGGACTAGCGGGAGAGAGAAAAATGAGCAGTTCTTC. Its protein product is CASSDGTSGREKNEQFF. The chain recombines TRBV6-1 with TRBJ2-1; TRBD2 matches 14 bases. The germline gives CDR1 MNHNS, CDR2 SASEGT. V shed 3 bases and J 7 bases; nucleotides not matched to a gene: 8. CDR3 size: 17 residues.

The genes are TRBV5-1 and TRBJ2-5, with D possibly being TRBD2 (6 bases). The CDR3 length is 15 residues. V lost 4 bases and J lost 0, with 13 bases in between. Germline assignment: CDR1 SGHRS and CDR2 YFSETQ. CDR3 protein: CASSRGTPYQETQYF. As DNA, the CDR3 is TGCGCCAGCAGCCGCGGGACTCCGTACCAAGAGACCCAGTACTTC.

This chain connects TRBV2 to TRBJ1-2, with D unclear. Trimming cost V 4 bases and J 4 bases, with 10 bases left between them. There are 13 residues in the CDR3. Germline V gives CDR1 SNHLY, CDR2 FYNNEI. CDR3 amino acids: CASSVGRAYGYTF. The DNA for the CDR3 is TGTGCCAGCAGTGTTGGTCGAGCCTATGGCTACACCTTC.

The chain couples TRBV6-1 to TRBJ2-7; a possible D gene is TRBD2 (6 bases). The CDR3 has 15 amino acids. Germline CDR1 reads MNHNS; CDR2 reads SASEGT. The V end lost 3 bases, the J end lost 1 base, and 13 bases lay between the germline ends. The CDR3 DNA is TGTGCCAGCAGTGACCCGGGAGAGAGTTCCTACGAGCAGTACTTC. Encoded protein: CASSDPGESSYEQYF.

In DNA form, the CDR3 reads TGTGCCAGCAGTAAATGGGGCGAAGAGACCCAGTACTTC. Its protein product is CASSKWGEETQYF. J is TRBJ2-5 and V is TRBV25-1; D is possibly TRBD1 (5 bases). The germline V gene has CDR1 MGHDK and CDR2 SYGVNS. The CDR3 contains 13 residues. V gave up 5 bases and J gave up 3 bases, with 10 bases separating them.

The chain has TRBV6-5 and TRBJ2-1, with TRBD1 matching 8 bases. The CDR3 runs to 14 residues. Germline V CDR1 and CDR2: MNHEY, SVGAGI. After removal of 6 bases from V and 3 bases from J, the junction contained 4 bases not matched to a gene. In DNA form, the CDR3 reads TGTGCCAGCAGCCTGGACAGGGTCTACAATGAGCAGTTCTTC. Its protein is CASSLDRVYNEQFF.

This chain links TRBV28 with TRBJ2-1; perhaps TRBD2 as D (7 bases). The CDR3 is 18 residues long. The V gene's germline CDR1 is MDHEN and CDR2 SYDVKM. V was pared by 4 bases and J by 5 bases, with 24 bases between. The chain's CDR3 is CASSWGLRGAAGDNEQFF. CDR3 sequence (DNA): TGTGCCAGCAGTTGGGGGCTTCGGGGGGCCGCTGGTGACAATGAGCAGTTCTTC.

The V gene is TRBV29-1, the J gene TRBJ2-5; D remains ambiguous. Germline values: CDR1 SQVTM, CDR2 ANQGSEA. This CDR3 is 13 amino acids long. The V end lost 3 bases, the J end lost 5 bases, and 13 bases lay between the germline ends. The CDR3 spells CSVDPGREETQYF. The CDR3 coding sequence is TGCAGCGTTGACCCCGGTCGAGAGGAGACCCAGTACTTC. The whole variable domain, remainder taken from reference TRBV29-1 and TRBJ2-5, is SAVISQKPSRDICQRGTSLTIQCQVDSQVTMMFWYRQQPGQSLTLIATANQGSEATYESGFVIDKFPISRPNLTFSTLTVSNMSPEDSSIYLCSVDPGREETQYFGPGTRLLVL.

The chain joins TRBV6-1 to TRBJ1-2; TRBD1 aligns across 8 bases. Per the germline V gene, CDR1 is MNHNS and CDR2 is SASEGT. This CDR3 region has 15 residues. V trimming: 1 base; J trimming: 3 bases; junction bases outside the gene matches: 4. Here the CDR3 reads CASSEGPGGYYGYTF. CDR3 bases: TGTGCCAGCAGTGAAGGTCCAGGGGGCTACTATGGCTACACCTTC.

The V call is TRBV27, the J call TRBJ2-1, with 12 positions matching TRBD2. Germline CDR1 and CDR2: MNHEY and SMNVEV (reference sequence). CDR3 length equals 18 residues. V shed 4 bases and J 3 bases; nucleotides not matched to a gene: 10. CDR3 bases: TGTGCCAGCAGTTACAGGACTAGCGGGATCATATTCTACAATGAGCAGTTCTTC. Its translation is CASSYRTSGIIFYNEQFF.

The chain carries TRBV7-9 and TRBJ2-2, with D perhaps TRBD2 (6 bases). The CDR3 has 15 amino acids. Trimming stripped 8 bases from V and 1 base from J, with 14 bases between. Germline loops: CDR1 SEHNR, CDR2 FQNEAQ (reference sequence). As DNA, the CDR3 is TGTGCCAGCTTATTCGGGAGTATGAACACCGGGGAGCTGTTTTTT. Translating gives CASLFGSMNTGELFF.

The count of this clone is one. The chain carries TRBV29-1 and TRBJ2-1; 11 bases are shared with TRBD2. V trimming: 4 bases; J trimming: 1 base; junction bases outside the gene matches: 9. This CDR3 has 17 residues. The V gene's germline CDR1 is SQVTM and CDR2 ANQGSEA. The CDR3 region is CSVVPVVAGGSYNEQFF. CDR3 in DNA: TGCAGCGTTGTCCCGGTGGTAGCGGGAGGGTCCTACAATGAGCAGTTCTTC.

The V gene is TRBV21-1, the J gene TRBJ1-4; the table's TRBD1 call for D was not verified on the DNA. TRBV21-1 represents a pseudogene. The length of the CDR3 is 16 residues. The DNA of the CDR3 is TGTGCCAGCAGCAACGGGACAGGAAAAAAATTAGAAAAACTGTTTTTT. It codes for CASSNGTGKKLEKLFF.

This clone has only a few counts. The chain employs TRBV10-1 and TRBJ1-1; D possibly corresponds to TRBD1 (6 bases). CDR1 is WNHNN, CDR2 SYGVQD, per germline (reference sequence). CDR3 length: 13 amino acids. Trimming took off 9 bases at V and 3 bases at J, with 14 bases between the two ends. CDR3 region: CASTQGRDTEAFF. In DNA form, the CDR3 reads TGCGCCAGTACACAGGGTCGTGACACTGAAGCTTTCTTT.